These 3 T cell receptor beta chains originate from one sample sequenced in a study of shared clonotypes between healthy human individuals. Naive CD8 cells lacked CD45RO and underwent positive selection for CCR7, leaving out terminally differentiated effector memory CD45RA+ cells. Sequenced by immunoSEQ multiplex PCR; TCRdb stores in-frame clones only, minus some. The repertoire holds about 2.2 million clones, roughly 93% seen once, with roughly 1.7% in the top ten. The specimen was naive CD8+ T cells from PBMCs. The receptors were gathered from a young man in good health. Some clones in this sample may be carry-over from other donors' samples.

The gene calls are TRBV7-6 and TRBJ2-5; D is undetermined. V lost 2 bases, J lost 2 bases, and 12 bases lay in between. Germline values: CDR1 SGHVS, CDR2 FNYEAQ. The CDR3 is made up of 15 amino acids. The CDR3 loop is CASSLLAVEQETQYF. The CDR3 bases are TGTGCCAGCAGCTTATTGGCGGTGGAACAAGAGACCCAGTACTTC.

In nucleotides, the CDR3 is TGTGCCAGCAGCCCCGGGACAGCGAACACTGAAGCTTTCTTT. This gives the protein CASSPGTANTEAFF. The chain joins TRBV7-9 to TRBJ1-1, with TRBD1 matching over 7 bases. J gave up 1 base and V 5 bases, and 4 bases lay outside the gene matches. The CDR3 totals 14 residues. CDR1 SEHNR and CDR2 FQNEAQ come from the germline V gene (reference sequence).

The chain uses TRBV18 and TRBJ2-5; D unclear. The CDR3 is made up of 15 amino acids. The V end was cut by 2 bases, the J end by 4 bases, with 14 bases between. Germline V gene lookup returns CDR1 KGHSH and CDR2 LQKENI. The CDR3 reads CASSPDRLSVETQYF. DNA for the CDR3: TGTGCCAGCTCACCAGACCGACTGTCGGTAGAGACCCAGTACTTC.